The TCR beta chain under discussion was sequenced for a study of T cell repertoires in cytomegalovirus infection. Study summary: Indications of both CMV infection and matching HLA type were provided by public TCR beta signatures. Regarding the study as a whole: Cumulative frequency of public TCR beta families picked out carriers of CMV plus the relevant HLA.

Germline loops: CDR1 MNHNS, CDR2 SASEGT. CDR3 length equals 15 residues. J was trimmed by 11 bases and V by 5 bases; bases with no gene match: 13. TCRdb ran MiXCR on the reads and lists one entry per CDR3 protein. The sample lists some 150,000 distinct CDR3 sequences; 5.5% to 8% were seen once. This clonotype was recorded once. Its antigen is not known. This may arise from a read error, as a much more abundant clone is one base away. The TCR comes from a human donor in good health (CMV status not recorded). Some clones in this sample may be carry-over from other donors' samples. Material for sequencing was PBMCs. The V and J genes are TRBV6-1 and TRBJ2-1, with TRBD2 identical over 9 bases. CDR3 DNA: TGTGCCAGCAGTCCGCGGGTGCGGGGGGGGGATAAGCAGTTCTTC. Protein sequence: CASSPRVRGGDKQFF.